Listed below are T cell receptor beta chains from one sample, sequenced in a study of shared clonotypes between healthy human individuals. Clones were sequenced by immunoSEQ multiplex PCR, and TCRdb holds only the in-frame ones, with some missing. This repertoire shows millions of clones, approximately 90% found once; its top ten account for roughly 0.15%. The sample taken for sequencing was naive CD4+ T cells sorted from blood. These receptors were collected from a man aged 18 to 30 in good health. The CDR3 runs from the conserved cysteine through the conserved F or W. Each record gives: J gene, V gene, clone size, D gene, CDR3 protein, CDR3 DNA. A D gene is named only where the DNA matches it firmly. Size values are once, few and many counts, or a class for expanded clones, and some rows have none.

TRBJ1-6 TRBV6-5 - - CASSYEGNGNSPLHF TGTGCCAGCAGTTACGAGGGGAACGGGAATTCACCCCTCCACTTT
TRBJ2-1 TRBV15 - - CATSKQLGWGEQFF TGTGCCACCAGCAAACAACTAGGGTGGGGGGAGCAGTTCTTC
TRBJ2-1 TRBV27 - TRBD2 CASTNRPSGVNSYNEQFF TGTGCCAGCACGAACCGTCCTAGCGGGGTGAACTCCTACAATGAGCAGTTCTTC
TRBJ2-3 TRBV2 - - CASSEIGVSTDTQYF TGTGCCAGCAGTGAAATCGGGGTTTCCACAGATACGCAGTATTTT
TRBJ1-4 TRBV5-1 - - CASSLDREEGKLFF TGCGCCAGCAGCTTGGACAGGGAGGAAGGAAAACTGTTTTTT
TRBJ2-7 TRBV6-6 - - CASRREVLSEQYF TGTGCCAGCAGGAGGGAGGTACTTTCCGAGCAGTACTTC
TRBJ2-7 TRBV6-5 - TRBD1 CASSRDRGNEQYF TGTGCCAGCAGTCGGGACAGGGGAAACGAGCAGTACTTC
TRBJ2-7 TRBV29-1 - - CSAAGTYEQYF TGCAGCGCCGCCGGAACCTACGAGCAGTACTTC
TRBJ2-1 TRBV6-5 - - CASSPGLYNEQFF TGTGCCAGCAGTCCCGGACTGTACAATGAGCAGTTCTTC
TRBJ2-5 TRBV7-3 - TRBD2 CASSPGRSSGTQETQYF TGTGCCAGCAGCCCCGGGAGGTCTAGCGGCACCCAAGAGACCCAGTACTTC
TRBJ2-3 TRBV9 - TRBD2 CASSLRTSGSTDTQYF TGTGCCAGCAGCCTCAGGACTAGCGGGAGCACAGATACGCAGTATTTT
TRBJ1-5 TRBV9 - TRBD1 CASSGGDRVNQPQHF TGTGCCAGCAGCGGGGGGGACAGGGTTAATCAGCCCCAGCATTTT
TRBJ2-1 TRBV5-1 - - CASSFGAGSVNEQFF TGCGCCAGCAGCTTTGGGGCAGGGTCGGTCAATGAGCAGTTCTTC
TRBJ2-1 TRBV9 - TRBD1 CASSVEGTGLQFF TGTGCCAGCAGCGTAGAGGGGACAGGTCTTCAGTTCTTC
TRBJ2-5 TRBV7-2 - TRBD2 CASSLAGGGKTQYF TGTGCCAGCAGCTTGGCGGGGGGCGGGAAGACCCAGTACTTC
TRBJ1-5 TRBV9 - - CASSVLGTDISPQHF TGTGCCAGCAGCGTATTAGGGACGGATATCAGCCCCCAGCATTTT
TRBJ1-5 TRBV7-8 once - CASSLTGNQPQHF TGTGCCAGCAGCTTAACTGGCAATCAGCCCCAGCATTTT
TRBJ2-1 TRBV7-9 - - CAGGASSYNEQFF TGTGCCGGGGGGGCTAGCTCCTACAATGAGCAGTTCTTC
TRBJ1-5 TRBV18 - - CASSSAQGSTYSNQPQHF TGTGCCAGCTCATCCGCGCAGGGCTCGACTTATAGCAATCAGCCCCAGCATTTT
TRBJ1-1 TRBV10-2 - - CASSGGPRNTEAFF TGCGCCAGCAGTGGGGGACCGAGGAACACTGAAGCTTTCTTT
TRBJ1-4 TRBV14 - - CASSQVPGPANEKLFF TGTGCCAGCAGCCAAGTCCCGGGACCAGCTAATGAAAAACTGTTTTTT
TRBJ2-1 TRBV6-5 - - CASSYVGGKQFF TGTGCCAGCAGTTACGTTGGGGGAAAGCAGTTCTTC
TRBJ2-7 TRBV10-1 few TRBD1 CASRLDGQGVCYEQYF TGCGCCAGCAGATTGGATGGACAGGGAGTCTGTTACGAGCAGTACTTC
TRBJ2-2 TRBV4-1 - - CASSQLDFSGELFF TGCGCCAGCAGCCAACTTGACTTTTCCGGGGAGCTGTTTTTT
TRBJ2-3 TRBV19 - TRBD1 CASRGTGLIFTDTQYF TGTGCCAGCAGGGGGACAGGGCTCATATTCACAGATACGCAGTATTTT
TRBJ1-6 TRBV5-5 - TRBD1 CASSLASPGQGTTPLHF TGTGCCAGCAGCTTGGCCTCCCCGGGACAGGGGACTACACCCCTCCACTTT
TRBJ1-5 TRBV6-1 - TRBD1 CASSEAVTGGQPQHF TGTGCCAGCAGTGAAGCAGTGACAGGGGGACAGCCCCAGCATTTT
TRBJ2-1 TRBV6-6 - TRBD2 CASSYSKLADYNEQFF TGTGCCAGCAGTTACTCGAAGCTAGCGGACTACAATGAGCAGTTCTTC
TRBJ2-3 TRBV4-3 - - CASSQDVGARPDTQYF TGCGCCAGCAGCCAAGACGTGGGAGCCCGCCCAGATACGCAGTATTTT
TRBJ2-7 TRBV10-3 - TRBD1 CAISLTGVTYEQYF TGTGCCATCAGCCTGACAGGGGTAACCTACGAGCAGTACTTC
TRBJ2-3 TRBV5-6 - - CASSLVDTDTQYF TGTGCCAGCAGCTTGGTCGACACAGATACGCAGTATTTT
TRBJ2-1 TRBV7-9 once TRBD2 CASSPYGGGTTYNEQFF TGTGCCAGCAGCCCGTATGGGGGGGGGACTACCTACAATGAGCAGTTCTTC
TRBJ2-7 TRBV18 - - CASSPTGQQAYEQYF TGTGCCAGCTCACCAACTGGACAGCAGGCCTACGAGCAGTACTTC
TRBJ2-2 TRBV11-2 once TRBD1 CASSFQTGQNTGELFF TGTGCCAGCAGCTTCCAGACAGGGCAGAACACCGGGGAGCTGTTTTTT
TRBJ1-3 TRBV12-5 - - CASGPAGGNTIYF TGTGCTAGTGGTCCCGCGGGGGGAAACACCATATATTTT
TRBJ2-5 TRBV7-6 - - CASSLEWGLDQYF TGTGCCAGCAGCTTAGAATGGGGGTTGGACCAGTACTTC
TRBJ1-5 TRBV6-1 - TRBD1 CASSFQQGYGQPQHF TGTGCCAGCAGTTTTCAACAGGGGTACGGTCAGCCCCAGCATTTT
TRBJ1-1 TRBV10-1 few TRBD1 CASRGQGSEAFF TGCGCCAGCAGGGGACAGGGGAGTGAAGCTTTCTTT
TRBJ1-2 TRBV2 few TRBD1 CASSKGQANYGYTF TGTGCCAGCAGTAAGGGACAGGCGAACTATGGCTACACCTTC
TRBJ2-6 TRBV7-3 - TRBD2 CASSPGLAGAPGANVLTF TGTGCCAGCAGCCCGGGACTAGCGGGGGCACCTGGGGCCAACGTCCTGACTTTC
TRBJ1-1 TRBV29-1 few - CSVEANTSEAFF TGCAGCGTTGAAGCCAACACCTCTGAAGCTTTCTTT
TRBJ1-1 TRBV30 few TRBD1 CAWGSLRTGDGRGEAFF TGTGCCTGGGGCTCCCTTCGGACAGGGGACGGGAGGGGTGAAGCTTTCTTT
TRBJ2-3 TRBV9 - TRBD2 CASSVATGTSGGARDTQYF TGTGCCAGCAGCGTAGCTACAGGGACTAGCGGGGGGGCTCGAGATACGCAGTATTTT
TRBJ1-2 TRBV28 - TRBD1 CASSQSPGQVAYGYTF TGTGCCAGCAGTCAATCGCCCGGACAGGTAGCCTATGGCTACACCTTC
TRBJ2-7 TRBV5-4 - TRBD1 CASSLGGQGAYEQYF TGTGCCAGCAGCTTGGGCGGACAGGGGGCCTACGAGCAGTACTTC
TRBJ1-5 TRBV7-8 once - CASSPGWDSNQPQHF TGTGCCAGCAGCCCAGGCTGGGATAGCAATCAGCCCCAGCATTTT
TRBJ2-3 TRBV10-1 - - CASSESRGASTDTQYF TGCGCCAGCAGTGAGTCGAGAGGGGCTTCCACAGATACGCAGTATTTT
TRBJ1-1 TRBV6-5 - - CASLRSRGTEAFF TGTGCCAGCTTAAGGTCCCGGGGGACTGAAGCTTTCTTT
TRBJ1-1 TRBV7-6 - TRBD1 CASSQQGAVNTEAFF TGTGCCAGCAGCCAACAGGGGGCCGTCAACACTGAAGCTTTCTTT
TRBJ2-7 TRBV6-5 - - CASSSKASYEQYF TGTGCCAGCAGTTCAAAGGCTTCCTACGAGCAGTACTTC
TRBJ1-2 TRBV7-2 - - CASSQSLFYGYTF TGTGCCAGCAGCCAAAGCCTTTTTTATGGCTACACCTTC
TRBJ1-3 TRBV4-1 - - CASSQEDLSDSGNTIYF TGCGCCAGCAGCCAAGAGGATTTGAGCGACTCTGGAAACACCATATATTTT
TRBJ1-2 TRBV6-6 - TRBD1 CASSSYQGANGYTF TGTGCCAGCAGTTCCTACCAGGGGGCTAACGGCTACACCTTC
TRBJ1-1 TRBV6-5 - - CASSRDMNTEAFF TGTGCCAGCAGTCGGGACATGAACACTGAAGCTTTCTTT